The sequence of this T cell receptor (beta chain) was determined in a study of metastatic and nonmetastatic thyroid tumors (dated by TCRdb to about 2020). Looking at the study overall: For patients with malignant and with benign thyroid disease, the researchers compared repertoires between peripheral blood samples and tumor or nodule tissue samples. Results the study describes overall, beyond this receptor: TCR beta diversity was reported as significantly higher in malignant tumors than in benign nodules, in both blood and tumor samples.

Before undergoing thyroid surgery, none of the patients had been given any kind of treatment. Using T-cell receptor beta sequencing, the researchers looked back retrospectively at clinical samples from patients, gathered between the early 2010s and the late 2010s. Library method: PCR. Data came from an Illumina HiSeq 4000. The TCR beta-chain CDR3 region of each patient was profiled by high-throughput sequencing. In the original analysis: The researchers built a classifier to tell apart papillary thyroid cancer patients with distant metastasis, based on CDR3 differences among clinicopathological groups. To measure repertoire diversity the researchers used the Shannon index, while the Morisita-Horn index served to gauge how similar the tumor and blood repertoires were. The public reads were quality trimmed at Q25 with fastp and then assembled into clones with MiXCR by TCRdb, keeping productive beta chains. TCRdb assigned the V and J calls; the authors' analysis was not used. Present in this sample are around 20,000 clones, roughly 24% of which were seen just once. The leading ten clones occupy about two thirds of the sample.

Comment on this clone: The antigen this receptor binds is unknown. The junction departs from germline at one end; a sequencing error may be responsible.

There are 15 amino acids in the CDR3, from cysteine to phenylalanine inclusive. The kept DNA is CDR3 alone, 45 bases in frame from the first base. As encoded in the germline V gene, CDR1 is SGHNT while CDR2 is YENEEA. The source of this sequence is a male donor with papillary thyroid cancer or a benign thyroid nodule (not recorded which). Some clones in this sample may be carry-over from other donors' samples. Recombination joined TRBV11-3 with TRBJ2-3, with a weak D call of TRBD2 (6 bases match). The sequenced sample was blood. The CDR3 region has the sequence CAGSAIADEGDTQYF. The nucleotides read TGTGCCGGCAGCGCCATAGCGGACGAGGGGGATACGCAGTATTTT. Beyond the CDR3, the reference TRBV11-3 and TRBJ2-3 genes provide the residues; the full variable domain reads: EAGVVQSPRYKIIEKKQPVAFWCNPISGHNTLYWYLQNLGQGPELLIRYENEEAVDDSQLPKDRFSAERLKGVDSTLKIQPAELGDSAVYLCAGSAIADEGDTQYFGPGTRLTVL.